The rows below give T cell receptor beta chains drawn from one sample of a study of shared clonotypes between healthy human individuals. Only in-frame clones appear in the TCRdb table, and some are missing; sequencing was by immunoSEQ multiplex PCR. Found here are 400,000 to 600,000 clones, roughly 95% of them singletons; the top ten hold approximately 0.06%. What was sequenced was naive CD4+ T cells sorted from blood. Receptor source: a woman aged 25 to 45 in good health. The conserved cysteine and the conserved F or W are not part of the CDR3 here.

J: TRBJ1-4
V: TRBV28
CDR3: ASSTYRNGEKLF

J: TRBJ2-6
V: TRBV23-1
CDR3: ASSQFSGQGTPGANVLT

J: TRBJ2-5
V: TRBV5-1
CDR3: ASSVYQETQY

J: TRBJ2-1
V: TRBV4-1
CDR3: ASSRPFDNEQF

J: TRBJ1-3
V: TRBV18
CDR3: ASSPIPGQGNTIY

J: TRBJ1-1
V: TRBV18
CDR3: ASSPGRTNRDTEAF

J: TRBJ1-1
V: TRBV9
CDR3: ASSVYGAPLNTEAF

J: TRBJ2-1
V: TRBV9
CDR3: ASSPLVGGEGPDEQF

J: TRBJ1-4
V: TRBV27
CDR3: ASSSLGAANEKLF

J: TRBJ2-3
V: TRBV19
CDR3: ASSRGLAGLTDTQY

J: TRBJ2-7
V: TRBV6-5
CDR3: ASSYSRDLYEQY

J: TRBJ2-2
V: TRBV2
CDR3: ASSEAFMGAANTGELF

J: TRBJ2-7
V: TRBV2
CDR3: ASSETNTSYEQY

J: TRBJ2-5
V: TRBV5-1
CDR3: ASSLAGGEETQY

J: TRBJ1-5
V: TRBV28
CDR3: ASSLRGQPQH

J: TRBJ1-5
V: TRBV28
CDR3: ASSLPQGFGQPQH

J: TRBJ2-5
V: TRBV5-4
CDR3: ASSPGLAKEQY

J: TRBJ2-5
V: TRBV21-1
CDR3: ASSKDTRASQETQY

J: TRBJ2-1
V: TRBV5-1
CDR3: ASSDGTGVFNEQF

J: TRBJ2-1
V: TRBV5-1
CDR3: ASSTGGLGYNEQF

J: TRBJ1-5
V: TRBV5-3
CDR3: ARSSRDRDRRPQH

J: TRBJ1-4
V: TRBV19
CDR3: ASSKQGRRNEKLF

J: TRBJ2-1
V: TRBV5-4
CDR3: ASSLNGIGEQF

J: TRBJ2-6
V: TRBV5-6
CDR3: ATSWFGPRGANVLT

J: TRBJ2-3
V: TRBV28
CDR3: ASSFTASGTDTQY

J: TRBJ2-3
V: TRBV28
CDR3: ASSFRTGTTDTQY

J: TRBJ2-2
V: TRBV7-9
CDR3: ASRATGELF

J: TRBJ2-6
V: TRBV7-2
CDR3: ASSTSSSGANVLT

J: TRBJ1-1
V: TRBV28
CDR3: ASSLIGGYAEAF

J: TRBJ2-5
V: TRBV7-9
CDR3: ASSLLAQETQY

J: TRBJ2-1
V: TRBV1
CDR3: TSSHYELDSYNEQF

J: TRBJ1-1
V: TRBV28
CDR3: ASSLVLLGAGRGAF

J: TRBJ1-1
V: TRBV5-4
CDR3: ASSARYTEAF

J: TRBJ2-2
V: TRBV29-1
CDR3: SVERGVGELF

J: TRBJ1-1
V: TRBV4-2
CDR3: ASSQVPSGAPYTEAF

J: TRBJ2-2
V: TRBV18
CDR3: ASSGDIGTGELF

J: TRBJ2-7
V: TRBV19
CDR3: ASSTVPSGATYEQY

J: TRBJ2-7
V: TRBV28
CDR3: ASSLNYEQY

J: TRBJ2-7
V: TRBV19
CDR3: ASSPPGGPPPYEQY

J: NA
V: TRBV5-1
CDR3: ASSYSGTYEQY

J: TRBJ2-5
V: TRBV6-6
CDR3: ASRTGGVGETQY

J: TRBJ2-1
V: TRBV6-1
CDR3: ASRGLAGEYEQF

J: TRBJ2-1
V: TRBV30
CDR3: AWRGKGLAGIGEQF

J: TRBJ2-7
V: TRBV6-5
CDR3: ASSYSRTSGYYEQY

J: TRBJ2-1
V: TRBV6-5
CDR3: ASSRLASDEQF

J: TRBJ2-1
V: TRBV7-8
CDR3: ASSLDRGIINEQF

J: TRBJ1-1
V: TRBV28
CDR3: ASSFAGGGWTEAF

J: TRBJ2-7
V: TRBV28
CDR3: ASRRTGGFYEQY

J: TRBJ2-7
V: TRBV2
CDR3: ASSEDRPSQY

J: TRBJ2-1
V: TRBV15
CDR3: ATSRGQGARDEQF

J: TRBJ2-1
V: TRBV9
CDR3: ASSVEVTGGGEQF

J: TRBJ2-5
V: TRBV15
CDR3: ATQGQAEGTQY